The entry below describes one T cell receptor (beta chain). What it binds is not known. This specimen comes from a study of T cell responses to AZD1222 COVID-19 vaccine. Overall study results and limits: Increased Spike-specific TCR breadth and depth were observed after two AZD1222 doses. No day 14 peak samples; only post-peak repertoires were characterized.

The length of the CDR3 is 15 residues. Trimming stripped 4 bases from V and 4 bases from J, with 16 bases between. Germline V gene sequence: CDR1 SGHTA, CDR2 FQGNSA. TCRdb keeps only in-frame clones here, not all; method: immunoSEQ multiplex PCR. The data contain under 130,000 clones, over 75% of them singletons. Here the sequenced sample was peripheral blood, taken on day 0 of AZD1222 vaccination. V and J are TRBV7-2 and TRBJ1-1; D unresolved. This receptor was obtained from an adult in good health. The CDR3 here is CASSSGEGLGTEAFF. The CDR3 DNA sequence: TGTGCCAGCAGCTCTGGCGAGGGTTTGGGCACTGAAGCTTTCTTT.